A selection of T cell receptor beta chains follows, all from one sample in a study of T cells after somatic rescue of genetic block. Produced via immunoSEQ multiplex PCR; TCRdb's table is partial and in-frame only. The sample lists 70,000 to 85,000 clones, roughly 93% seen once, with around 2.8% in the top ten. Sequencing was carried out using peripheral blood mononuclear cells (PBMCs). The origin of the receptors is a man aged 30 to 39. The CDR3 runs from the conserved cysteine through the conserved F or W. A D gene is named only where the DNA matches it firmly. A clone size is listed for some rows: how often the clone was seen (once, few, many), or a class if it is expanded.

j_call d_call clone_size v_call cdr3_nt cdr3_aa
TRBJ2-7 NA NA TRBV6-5 TGTGCCAGCAGGTCCGGGATCTACGAGCAGTACTTC CASRSGIYEQYF
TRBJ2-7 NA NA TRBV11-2 TGTGCCAGCAGCTTAGGGGTGGGGACGGGGGAGCAGTACTTC CASSLGVGTGEQYF
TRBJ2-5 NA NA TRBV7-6 TGTGCCAGCAGCTTAGACCCAGGGGGGGAGACCCAGTACTTC CASSLDPGGETQYF
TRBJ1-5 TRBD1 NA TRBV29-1 TGCAGCGTCCGAACAGGGGGGGATCAGCCCCAGCATTTT CSVRTGGDQPQHF
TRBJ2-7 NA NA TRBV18 TGTGCCGGAGGACACGGGAGCTCCTACGAGCAGTACTTC CAGGHGSSYEQYF
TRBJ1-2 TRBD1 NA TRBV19 TGTGCCAGTAGTATCTCCAGGGGGGACTATGGCTACACCTTC CASSISRGDYGYTF
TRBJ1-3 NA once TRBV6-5 TGTGCCAGCTCCAGGGATCATTCTGGAAACACCATATATTTT CASSRDHSGNTIYF
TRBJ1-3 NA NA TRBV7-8 TGTGCCAGCAGCTTAGCGACAGACTCTGGAAACACCATATATTTT CASSLATDSGNTIYF
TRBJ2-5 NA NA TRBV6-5 TGTGCCAGCAACCGCCTTGGGGGGGCCCAAGAGACCCAGTACTTC CASNRLGGAQETQYF
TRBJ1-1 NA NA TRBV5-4 TGTGCCAGCAGCTTGGAGGTAGGGGTACGGACTGAAGCTTTCTTT CASSLEVGVRTEAFF
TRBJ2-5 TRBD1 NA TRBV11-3 TGTGCCAGCAGCTTCGGACAGGAAGAGACCCAGTACTTC CASSFGQEETQYF
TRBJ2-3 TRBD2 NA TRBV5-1 TGCGCCAGCAGCTTCCTAACTAGCGGGAGTGCCAAAGATACGCAGTATTTT CASSFLTSGSAKDTQYF
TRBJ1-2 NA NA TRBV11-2 TGTGCCAGCAGCTTAGACTTGCGGGGATCCTATGGCTACACCTTC CASSLDLRGSYGYTF
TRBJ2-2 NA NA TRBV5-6 TGTGCCAGCAGCCCCGCGACAGCTTCCGGGGAGCTGTTTTTT CASSPATASGELFF
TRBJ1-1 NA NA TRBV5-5 TGTGCCAGCAGCTTACGCAGCATGAACACTGAAGCTTTCTTT CASSLRSMNTEAFF
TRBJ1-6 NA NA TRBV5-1 TGCGCCAGCAGCTTGGGACTATCCAATTCACCCCTCCACTTT CASSLGLSNSPLHF
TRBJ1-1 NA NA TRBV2 TGTGCCAGCAGAATACAGGGTTACACTGAAGCTTTCTTT CASRIQGYTEAFF
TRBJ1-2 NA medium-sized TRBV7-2 TGTGCCAGCAGCTTAGGACAGCTGCCGGGCACCTTC CASSLGQLPGTF
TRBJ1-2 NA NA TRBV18 TGTGCCAGCTCACCAGATATAGCTAACTATGGCTACACCTTC CASSPDIANYGYTF
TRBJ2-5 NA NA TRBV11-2 TGTGCCAGCAGCTTAAGGGGGGGCGGGGAGACCCAGTACTTC CASSLRGGGETQYF
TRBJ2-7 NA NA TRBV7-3 TGTGCCAGCAGCTTTTATCAGGGACCTTCCTACGAGCAGTACTTC CASSFYQGPSYEQYF
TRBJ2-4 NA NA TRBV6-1 TGTGCCAGAAAGGCACTAGGTTCCAAAAACATTCAGTACTTC CARKALGSKNIQYF
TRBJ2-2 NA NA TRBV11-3 TGTGCCAGCAGCTTAGGCAGACCGAACACCGGGGAGCTGTTTTTT CASSLGRPNTGELFF